A selection of T cell receptor beta chains follows, all from one sample in a study of T cells in Graves' hyperthyroidism and ophthalmopathy. Each CDR3 protein gets one entry after TCRdb re-called the multiplex PCR reads with MiXCR. The sample shows about 550,000 distinct CDR3 sequences, around 20% of them seen only once. Sequencing was performed on blood. The receptors were sampled from a man aged 18 to 29 with Graves' hyperthyroidism. The conserved cysteine and the conserved F or W are not part of the CDR3 here.

v_gene: TRBV28
len: 12
CDR3aa: ASRLKPSWVEAF

v_gene: TRBV15
len: 13
CDR3aa: ATSRDRGLQETQY

v_gene: TRBV7-6
len: 17
CDR3aa: ASSSPSSGTFANTGELF

v_gene: TRBV4-1
len: 12
CDR3aa: ASSQGNRVETQY

v_gene: TRBV11-2
len: 13
CDR3aa: ASSLVMGQSYEQY

v_gene: TRBV12-3/TRBV12-4
len: 10
CDR3aa: ASRQGNSPLH

v_gene: TRBV11-2
len: 14
CDR3aa: ASSFYWAGSSYEQY

v_gene: TRBV12-3/TRBV12-4
len: 12
CDR3aa: ASRAGGWNSPLH

v_gene: TRBV13
len: 12
CDR3aa: ASSSGPGTYEQY

v_gene: TRBV29-1
len: 13
CDR3aa: SVPSRTSGANVLT

v_gene: TRBV19
len: 13
CDR3aa: ASSVYPGQGRGYT

v_gene: TRBV5-1
len: 14
CDR3aa: AKIGQGAPGANVLT

v_gene: TRBV7-9
len: 13
CDR3aa: ASSPGQMTSYEQY